This is a list of T cell receptor beta chains from one sample in a study of a mutant IDH1 vaccine in newly diagnosed glioma. Generated by immunoSEQ multiplex PCR, the TCRdb table keeps only in-frame clones and is missing some. The repertoire includes about 56,000 clones, 75% to 90% of them detected once, and 3% to 3.5% sits in the top ten. No antigen is known for these receptors. The sequenced sample was PBMCs, obtained from a glioma patient whose treatment included an IDH1 peptide vaccine. These receptors were collected from a woman in her forties or fifties with glioma. Each CDR3 is given without its conserved first and last residue. Rows may omit the clone size; those that give it use once, few, many or a size class.

TRBV2	TRBJ2-5	.	ASSQGGGAGETQY
TRBV20-1	TRBJ2-5	.	SAQPEKTQY
TRBV9	TRBJ2-5	few	ASSPGTRETQY
TRBV9	TRBJ1-2	.	ASSVVPRGNYGYT
TRBV5-1	TRBJ2-7	.	ASTRDRGLYEQY
TRBV6-5	TRBJ2-5	.	ASSFVTSGALQY
TRBV4-1	TRBJ1-1	few	ASSHPGQGAVRTEAF
TRBV11-2	TRBJ1-1	.	ASSPTGGGTEAF
TRBV19	TRBJ1-1	.	ASTLRTGDTEAF
TRBV19	TRBJ1-3	once	ASSTGVSGNTIY
TRBV4-1	TRBJ2-3	few	ASSQPLRDGADTQY
TRBV4-2	TRBJ2-1	.	ASCPARTSGGRNEQF
TRBV9	TRBJ1-1	.	ASSVDGQGEAF
TRBV4-3	TRBJ1-1	.	ASSQDVPQTNTEAF
TRBV9	TRBJ2-7	.	ASSFSGTPSYEQY
TRBV4-1	TRBJ2-3	once	ASSHGLAEDTQY
TRBV28	TRBJ1-5	.	ASSSTVLGEQPQH
TRBV4-1	TRBJ2-7	few	ASSQDSPPGHTYEQY
TRBV30	TRBJ2-1	.	AWMDYNEQF
TRBV6-1	TRBJ2-5	.	ASSEELADQETQY
TRBV29-1	TRBJ2-5	few	SARQGVETQY
TRBV10-3	TRBJ1-1	.	AISSTGNTEAF
TRBV15	TRBJ2-6	.	ATSRPGRGLGGANVLT
TRBV7-8	TRBJ1-6	.	ASSPRRGPTLSYNSPLH
TRBV11-2	TRBJ2-4	.	ASSLVSPGQGARNIQY
TRBV30	TRBJ2-7	.	AWSVWAASSYEQY
TRBV7-9	TRBJ2-2	.	ASSRGGNTGELF